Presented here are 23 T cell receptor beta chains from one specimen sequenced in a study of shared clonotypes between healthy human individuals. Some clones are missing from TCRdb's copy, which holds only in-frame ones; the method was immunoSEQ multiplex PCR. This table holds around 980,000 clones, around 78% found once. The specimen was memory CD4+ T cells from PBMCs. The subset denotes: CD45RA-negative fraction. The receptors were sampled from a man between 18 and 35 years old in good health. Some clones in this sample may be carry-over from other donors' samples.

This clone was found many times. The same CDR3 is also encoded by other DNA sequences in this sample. The CDR3 is CASREGTSGNLYF. The CDR3 DNA sequence: TGTGCCAGCAGGGAAGGGACTAGCGGGAATCTCTACTTC. The rearrangement links TRBV7-9 to TRBJ2-5; 13 nucleotides line up with TRBD2. Germline V gives CDR1 SEHNR, CDR2 FQNEAQ (reference sequence). V shed 6 bases, J shed 14 bases, and the junction held 9 bases outside the gene matches. The CDR3 runs 13 residues.

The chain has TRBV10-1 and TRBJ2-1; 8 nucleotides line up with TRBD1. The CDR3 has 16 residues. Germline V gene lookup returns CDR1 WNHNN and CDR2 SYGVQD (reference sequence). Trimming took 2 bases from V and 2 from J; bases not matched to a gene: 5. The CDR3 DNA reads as TGCGCCAGCAGTGAGCGTTTGGACAGGGCCTACAATGAGCAGTTCTTC. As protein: CASSERLDRAYNEQFF.

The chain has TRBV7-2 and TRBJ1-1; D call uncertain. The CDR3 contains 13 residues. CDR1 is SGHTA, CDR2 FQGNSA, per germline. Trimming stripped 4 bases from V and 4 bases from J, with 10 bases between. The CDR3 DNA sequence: TGTGCCAGCAGCTCGGCAGAGGGCACTGAAGCTTTCTTT. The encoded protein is CASSSAEGTEAFF.

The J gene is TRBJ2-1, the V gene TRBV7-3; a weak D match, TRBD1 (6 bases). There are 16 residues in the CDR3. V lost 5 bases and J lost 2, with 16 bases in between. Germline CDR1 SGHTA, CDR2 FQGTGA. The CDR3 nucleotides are TGTGCCAGCAGCCCCACGCTAGGGGGAGCCTACAATGAGCAGTTCTTC. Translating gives CASSPTLGGAYNEQFF.

This chain's CDR3 is CASSPTGSSDTQYF. DNA of the CDR3: TGTGCCAGCAGCCCGACAGGATCGTCAGATACGCAGTATTTT. This chain connects TRBV13 to TRBJ2-3; maybe TRBD1 (6 bases). The CDR3 length is 14 residues. Germline CDR1 PRHDT, CDR2 FYEKMQ (reference sequence). V lost 5 bases and J lost 4, with 13 bases in between.

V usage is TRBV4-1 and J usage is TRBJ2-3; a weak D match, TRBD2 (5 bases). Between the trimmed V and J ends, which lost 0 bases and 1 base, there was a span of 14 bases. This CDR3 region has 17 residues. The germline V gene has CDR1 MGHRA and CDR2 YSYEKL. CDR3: CASSQDRRVQGTDTQYF. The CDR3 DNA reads TGCGCCAGCAGCCAAGATCGGCGGGTCCAGGGCACAGATACGCAGTATTTT.

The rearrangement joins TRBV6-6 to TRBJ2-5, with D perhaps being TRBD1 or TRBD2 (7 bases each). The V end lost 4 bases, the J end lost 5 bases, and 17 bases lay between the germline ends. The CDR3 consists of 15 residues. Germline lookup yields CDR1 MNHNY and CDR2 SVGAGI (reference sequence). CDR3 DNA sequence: TGTGCCAGCAGTTCCCAGGGGGGGGGCTTTGAGACCCAGTACTTC. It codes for CASSSQGGGFETQYF.

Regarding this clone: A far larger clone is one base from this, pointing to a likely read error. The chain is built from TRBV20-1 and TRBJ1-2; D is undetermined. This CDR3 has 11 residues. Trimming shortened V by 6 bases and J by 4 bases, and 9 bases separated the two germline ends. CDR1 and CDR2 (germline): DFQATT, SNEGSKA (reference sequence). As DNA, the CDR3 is TGCAGTGCGCAACGCAGCTATGGCTACACCTTC. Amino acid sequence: CSAQRSYGYTF.

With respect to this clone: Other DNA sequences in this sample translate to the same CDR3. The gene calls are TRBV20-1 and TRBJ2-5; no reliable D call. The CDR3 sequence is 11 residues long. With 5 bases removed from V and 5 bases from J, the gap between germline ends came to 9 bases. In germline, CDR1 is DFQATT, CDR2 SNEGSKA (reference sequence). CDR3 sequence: CSAGPRETQYF. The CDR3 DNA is TGCAGTGCTGGGCCGAGGGAGACCCAGTACTTC.

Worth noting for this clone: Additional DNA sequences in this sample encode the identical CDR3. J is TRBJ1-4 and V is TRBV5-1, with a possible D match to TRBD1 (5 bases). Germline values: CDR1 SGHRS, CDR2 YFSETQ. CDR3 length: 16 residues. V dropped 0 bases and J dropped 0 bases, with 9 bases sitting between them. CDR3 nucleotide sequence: TGCGCCAGCAGCTTGGTCGCGGGGGCAACTAATGAAAAACTGTTTTTT. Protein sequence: CASSLVAGATNEKLFF.

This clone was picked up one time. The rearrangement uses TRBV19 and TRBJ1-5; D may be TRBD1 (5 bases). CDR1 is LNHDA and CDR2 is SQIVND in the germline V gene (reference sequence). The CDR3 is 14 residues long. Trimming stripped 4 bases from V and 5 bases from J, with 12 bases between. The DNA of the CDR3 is TGTGCCAGTAGTACTCGACAGCAGGATCAGCCCCAGCATTTT. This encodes CASSTRQQDQPQHF.

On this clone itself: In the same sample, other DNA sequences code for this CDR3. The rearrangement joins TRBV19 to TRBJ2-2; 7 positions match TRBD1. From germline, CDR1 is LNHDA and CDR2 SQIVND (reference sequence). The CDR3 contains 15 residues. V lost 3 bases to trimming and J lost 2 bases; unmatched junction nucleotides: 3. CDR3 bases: TGTGCCAGTAGTATCCGGGACAGCAACACCGGGGAGCTGTTTTTT. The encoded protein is CASSIRDSNTGELFF.

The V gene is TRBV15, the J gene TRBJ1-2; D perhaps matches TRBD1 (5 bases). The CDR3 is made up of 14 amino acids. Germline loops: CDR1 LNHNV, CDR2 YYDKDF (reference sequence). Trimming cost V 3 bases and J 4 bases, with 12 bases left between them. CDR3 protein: CATSRDRQSYGYTF. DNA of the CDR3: TGTGCCACCAGCAGGGATCGACAGAGCTATGGCTACACCTTC.

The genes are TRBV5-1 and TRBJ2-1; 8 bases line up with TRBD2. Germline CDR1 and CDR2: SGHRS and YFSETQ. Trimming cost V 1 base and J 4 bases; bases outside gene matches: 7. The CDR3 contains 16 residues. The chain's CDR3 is CASSLTSGTLYNEQFF. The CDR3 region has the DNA TGCGCCAGCAGCTTGACTAGCGGTACCCTTTACAATGAGCAGTTCTTC.

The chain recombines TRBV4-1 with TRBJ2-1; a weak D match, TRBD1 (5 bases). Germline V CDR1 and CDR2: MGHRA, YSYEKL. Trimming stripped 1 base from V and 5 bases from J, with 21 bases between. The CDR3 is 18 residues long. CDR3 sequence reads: CASSQAPFLGAENNEQFF. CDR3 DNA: TGCGCCAGCAGCCAAGCGCCCTTTCTAGGGGCTGAAAACAATGAGCAGTTCTTC.

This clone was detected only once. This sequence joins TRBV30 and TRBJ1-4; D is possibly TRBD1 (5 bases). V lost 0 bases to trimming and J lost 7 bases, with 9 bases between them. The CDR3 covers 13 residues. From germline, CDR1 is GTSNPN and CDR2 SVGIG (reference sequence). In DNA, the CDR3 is TGTGCCTGGAGTGTTCAGAGGGGTGAAAAACTGTTTTTT. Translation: CAWSVQRGEKLFF.

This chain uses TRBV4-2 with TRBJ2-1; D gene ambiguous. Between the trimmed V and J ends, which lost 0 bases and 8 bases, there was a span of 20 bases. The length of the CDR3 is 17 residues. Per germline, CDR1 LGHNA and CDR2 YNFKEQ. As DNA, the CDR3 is TGTGCCAGCAGCCAAGAGGTGGGGAAGGGCCTCGTTGATGAGCAGTTCTTC. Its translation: CASSQEVGKGLVDEQFF.

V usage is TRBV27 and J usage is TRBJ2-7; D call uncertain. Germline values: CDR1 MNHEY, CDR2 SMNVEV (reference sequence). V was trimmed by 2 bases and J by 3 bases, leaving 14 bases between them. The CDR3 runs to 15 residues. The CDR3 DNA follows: TGTGCCAGCAGTTTAAAGCTGCCTATCTACTACGAGCAGTACTTC. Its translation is CASSLKLPIYYEQYF.

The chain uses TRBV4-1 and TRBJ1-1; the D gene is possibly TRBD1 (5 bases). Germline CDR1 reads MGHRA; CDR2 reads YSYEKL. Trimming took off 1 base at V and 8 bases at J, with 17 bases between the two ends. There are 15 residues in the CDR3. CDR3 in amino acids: CASSQGIAGTLEAFF. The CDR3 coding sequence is TGCGCCAGCAGCCAAGGGATCGCGGGGACCCTGGAAGCTTTCTTT.

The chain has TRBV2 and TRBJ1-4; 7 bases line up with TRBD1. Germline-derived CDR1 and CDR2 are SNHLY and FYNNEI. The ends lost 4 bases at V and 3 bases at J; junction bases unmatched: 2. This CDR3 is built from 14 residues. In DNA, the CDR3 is TGTGCCAGCAGTGCCGACAGGGCTAATGAAAAACTGTTTTTT. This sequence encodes CASSADRANEKLFF.

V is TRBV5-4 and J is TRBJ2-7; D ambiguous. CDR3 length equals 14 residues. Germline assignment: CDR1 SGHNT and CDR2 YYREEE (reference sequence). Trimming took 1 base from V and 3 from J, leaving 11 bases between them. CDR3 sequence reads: CASSLSTDLYEQYF. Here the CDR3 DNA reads TGTGCCAGCAGCTTGTCTACAGACCTCTACGAGCAGTACTTC.

In DNA form, the CDR3 reads TGTGCCAGCAGTGAAGAATTCGGGGGCGCGGGTAGCAATCAGCCCCAGCATTTT. Translated, it gives CASSEEFGGAGSNQPQHF. This rearrangement joins TRBV6-1 to TRBJ1-5; a weak D match, TRBD1 (6 bases). The CDR3 length is 18 residues. Germline V gene data show CDR1 as MNHNS and CDR2 as SASEGT. V was pared by 1 base and J by 0 bases, with 16 bases between.

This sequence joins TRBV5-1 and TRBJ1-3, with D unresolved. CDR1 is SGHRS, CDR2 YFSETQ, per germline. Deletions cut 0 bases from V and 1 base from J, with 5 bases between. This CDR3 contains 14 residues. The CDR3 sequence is CASSLGISGNTIYF. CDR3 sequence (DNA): TGCGCCAGCAGCTTGGGGATTTCTGGAAACACCATATATTTT.